This TCR beta chain was sequenced during a study of monozygotic twins with inflammatory bowel disease. Germline CDR1 and CDR2: SGHTA and FQGNSA. CDR3 length: 16 amino acids. With eight separate reactions per sample, the authors made cDNA. UMIs were attached via template switching, each with a 6-nucleotide sample barcode. TCRdb re-called the 5' RACE reads; every CDR3 protein appears as one record, without DNA. Recorded for this sample: roughly 150,000 distinct CDR3 sequences. Sequenced input: blood. The sequence was collected from a human donor with ulcerative colitis or Crohn's disease, or a healthy co-twin of an affected twin (not recorded which). This chain connects TRBV7-2 to TRBJ1-2; as DNA is missing, the TRBD1 call by TCRdb cannot be tested. CDR3 in amino acids: CASSLAGAKISSGYTF. Based on the CDR3 plus reference TRBV7-2 and TRBJ1-2, the full variable domain is GAGVSQSPSNKVTEKGKDVELRCDPISGHTALYWYRQSLGQGLEFLIYFQGNSAPDKSGLPSDRFSAERTGGSVSTLTIQRTQQEDSAVYLCASSLAGAKISSGYTFGSGTRLTVV.